Listed below are T cell receptor beta chains from one sample, sequenced in a study of T cell responses to AZD1222 COVID-19 vaccine. Sequencing used immunoSEQ multiplex PCR; TCRdb keeps in-frame clones, though not all of them. Counted here are about 94,000 clones, 70% to 90% occurring once; the ten biggest clones make up 9.5% to 13%. The input for sequencing was peripheral blood, taken 28 days after the second AZD1222 dose. The receptor set was obtained from an adult who received the AZD1222 COVID-19 vaccine. Each CDR3 is given with its conserved first and last residue. The D gene is left open where the match is weak. Expanded clones get a size class; other rows say once, few or many, or leave the size out.

cdr3_aa	cdr3_nt	d_call	j_call	v_call	cdr3_length	clone_size
CSVGGSNQPQHF	TGCAGCGTTGGGGGTAGCAATCAGCCCCAGCATTTT	.	TRBJ1-5	TRBV29-1	12	.
CASSLDQGGGNTEAFF	TGTGCCAGCAGCTTAGATCAAGGAGGGGGGAACACTGAAGCTTTCTTT	.	TRBJ1-1	TRBV11-2	16	.
CAWRGGHWDGYTF	TGTGCCTGGAGGGGGGGACATTGGGATGGCTACACCTTC	.	TRBJ1-2	TRBV30	13	.
CATSSGYTEAFF	TGTGCCACCAGCAGTGGATACACTGAAGCTTTCTTT	.	TRBJ1-1	TRBV15	12	.
CASSLADITLYGYTF	TGTGCCAGCAGCTTAGCGGACATTACTCTGTATGGCTACACCTTC	.	TRBJ1-2	TRBV11-2	15	.
CSVEPPGTGTQETQYF	TGCAGCGTTGAACCCCCTGGGACAGGGACCCAAGAGACCCAGTACTTC	TRBD1	TRBJ2-5	TRBV29-1	16	.
CASSPGGASSNEQFF	TGTGCCAGCAGCCCAGGGGGAGCTAGTAGTAATGAGCAGTTCTTC	TRBD1	TRBJ2-1	TRBV7-9	15	.
CASILWGRGYTEAFF	TGTGCCAGTATCCTTTGGGGGAGGGGATACACTGAAGCTTTCTTT	.	TRBJ1-1	TRBV19	15	.
CASSNGATGSSYEQYF	TGTGCCAGCAGCAATGGAGCCACGGGGAGCTCCTACGAGCAGTACTTC	.	TRBJ2-7	TRBV21-1	16	.
CASSLGRGSETQYF	TGTGCCAGCAGCTTAGGGCGAGGGAGTGAGACCCAGTACTTC	.	TRBJ2-5	TRBV11-3	14	.
CASSTPQEGGTLTDTQYF	TGTGCCAGCAGTACCCCCCAGGAGGGGGGGACTCTCACAGATACGCAGTATTTT	.	TRBJ2-3	TRBV27	18	.
CASSYYQETQYF	TGTGCTAGTTCGTATTACCAAGAGACCCAGTACTTC	.	TRBJ2-5	TRBV12-5	12	.
CASSRGGQGAYEQYF	TGCGCCAGCAGCCGGGGGGGACAGGGTGCCTACGAGCAGTACTTC	.	TRBJ2-7	TRBV5-1	15	.
CASSLVTSIEQFF	TGTGCCAGCAGCTTAGTCACATCGATTGAGCAGTTCTTC	.	TRBJ2-1	TRBV11-2	13	.
CAWSVGTGRNTIYF	TGTGCCTGGAGTGTTGGGACAGGGAGGAACACCATATATTTT	TRBD1	TRBJ1-3	TRBV30	14	.
CASRSSGNTIYF	TGTGCCAGCCGGAGCTCTGGAAACACCATATATTTT	.	TRBJ1-3	TRBV6-5	12	once
CASSPSVMASGSFYEQYF	TGTGCCAGCTCACCAAGCGTCATGGCGTCAGGGAGTTTCTACGAGCAGTACTTC	.	TRBJ2-7	TRBV18	18	.
CASSRFWGGQADTQYF	TGTGCCAGCAGCCGATTCTGGGGGGGCCAGGCAGATACGCAGTATTTT	.	TRBJ2-3	TRBV4-2	16	.
CASSYRGGVGEKLFF	TGTGCCAGCAGTTATCGAGGGGGCGTCGGTGAAAAACTGTTTTTT	TRBD1	TRBJ1-4	TRBV6-5	15	.
CASSPPGQGAYNEQFF	TGTGCCAGCAGCCCACCGGGACAGGGGGCCTACAATGAGCAGTTCTTC	TRBD1	TRBJ2-1	TRBV13	16	.
CASSEAASALGEQFF	TGTGCCAGCAGTGAAGCGGCCTCGGCGCTGGGTGAGCAGTTCTTC	.	TRBJ2-1	TRBV2	15	once
CASSVYRGWEKLFF	TGTGCCAGCAGTGTATACAGGGGATGGGAAAAACTGTTTTTT	TRBD1	TRBJ1-4	TRBV2	14	.
CASSQEQLGWVNQPQHF	TGTGCCAGCAGCCAAGAACAGCTCGGTTGGGTAAATCAGCCCCAGCATTTT	.	TRBJ1-5	TRBV4-2	17	.
CASRGPIFYEQYF	TGTGCCAGCAGAGGGCCTATATTCTACGAGCAGTACTTC	.	TRBJ2-7	TRBV28	13	.
CASSHSYGDKDSPLHF	TGCGCCAGCAGTCATTCCTATGGGGATAAGGATTCACCCCTCCACTTT	.	TRBJ1-6	TRBV10-2	16	.
CASSQDGRQGTDGYTF	TGCGCCAGCAGCCAAGATGGTCGACAGGGAACGGATGGCTACACCTTC	TRBD1	TRBJ1-2	TRBV4-3	16	.
CASSLARYEQYF	TGTGCCAGCAGCTTGGCCCGATACGAGCAGTACTTC	.	TRBJ2-7	TRBV5-6	12	.